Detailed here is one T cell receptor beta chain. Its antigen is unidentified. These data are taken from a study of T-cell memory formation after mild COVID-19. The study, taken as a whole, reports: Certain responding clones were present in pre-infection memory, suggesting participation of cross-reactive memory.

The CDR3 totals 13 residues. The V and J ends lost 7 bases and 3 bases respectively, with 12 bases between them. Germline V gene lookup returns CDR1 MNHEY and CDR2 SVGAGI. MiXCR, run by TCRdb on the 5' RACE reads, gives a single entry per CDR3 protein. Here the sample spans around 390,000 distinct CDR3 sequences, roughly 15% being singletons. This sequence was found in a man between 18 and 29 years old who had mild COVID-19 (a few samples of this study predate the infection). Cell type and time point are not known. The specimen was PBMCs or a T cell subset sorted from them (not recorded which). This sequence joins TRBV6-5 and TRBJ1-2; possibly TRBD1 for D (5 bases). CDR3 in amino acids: CASTPGPDYGYTF. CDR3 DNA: TGTGCCAGCACCCCGGGGCCGGACTATGGCTACACCTTC.